Below, one T cell receptor beta chain is given with its context. The antigen remains unidentified. When the RNA was reverse transcribed, random hexamers were used with an input of about 0.5 to 1 ug. TCRdb re-derived calls from the immunoSEQ multiplex PCR reads in MiXCR, one entry per CDR3 protein. Seen here are under 200,000 distinct CDR3 sequences, under 95% observed once, and the top ten hold roughly 0.12%. FACS enriched CD8+ TEMRA cells, while bulk CD8+ and CD4+ were negatively isolated. The sample is drawn from a study of CD8 T cells in Susac syndrome. Whole-study context: Sequenced Susac syndrome patients included roughly six with clinically active disease and 8 or 9 in remission.

With 5 bases removed from V and 0 bases from J, the gap between germline ends came to 13 bases. In germline, CDR1 is LNHNV, CDR2 YYDKDF (reference sequence). There are 15 residues in the CDR3. Whole-study results and caveats: Clonal expansion was missing from Susac syndrome CD4+ T cell repertoires.

Sequenced: CD4+ T cells from PBMCs. This rearrangement joins TRBV15 to TRBJ2-5; no definite D call. This sequence was found in a human donor with Susac syndrome. This CDR3 is CATSRTTEYQETQYF. The DNA of the CDR3 is TGTGCCACCAGCCGCACGACCGAGTACCAAGAGACCCAGTACTTC. The full variable domain, with the rest looked up from reference TRBV15 and TRBJ2-5, is DAMVIQNPRYQVTQFGKPVTLSCSQTLNHNVMYWYQQKSSQAPKLLFHYYDKDFNNEADTPDNFQSRRPNTSFCFLDIRSPGLGDTAMYLCATSRTTEYQETQYFGPGTRLLVL.